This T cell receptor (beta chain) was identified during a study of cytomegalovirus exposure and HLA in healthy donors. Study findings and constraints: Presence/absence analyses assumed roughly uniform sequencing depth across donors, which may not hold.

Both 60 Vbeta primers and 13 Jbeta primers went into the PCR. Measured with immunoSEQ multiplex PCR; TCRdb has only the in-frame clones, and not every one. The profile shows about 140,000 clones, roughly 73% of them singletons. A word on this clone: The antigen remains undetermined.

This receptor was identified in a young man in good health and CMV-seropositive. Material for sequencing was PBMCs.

The CDR3 region is CASSLDRGIGTDTQYF. The CDR3 nucleotides read TGTGCCAGCAGCTTGGACAGGGGAATTGGCACAGATACGCAGTATTTT. This chain connects TRBV7-3 to TRBJ2-3; 9 nucleotides align to TRBD1. Germline V lookup: CDR1 SGHTA, CDR2 FQGTGA. The CDR3 sequence is 16 residues long. V dropped 3 bases and J dropped 1; count of bases not matched to a gene: 5.